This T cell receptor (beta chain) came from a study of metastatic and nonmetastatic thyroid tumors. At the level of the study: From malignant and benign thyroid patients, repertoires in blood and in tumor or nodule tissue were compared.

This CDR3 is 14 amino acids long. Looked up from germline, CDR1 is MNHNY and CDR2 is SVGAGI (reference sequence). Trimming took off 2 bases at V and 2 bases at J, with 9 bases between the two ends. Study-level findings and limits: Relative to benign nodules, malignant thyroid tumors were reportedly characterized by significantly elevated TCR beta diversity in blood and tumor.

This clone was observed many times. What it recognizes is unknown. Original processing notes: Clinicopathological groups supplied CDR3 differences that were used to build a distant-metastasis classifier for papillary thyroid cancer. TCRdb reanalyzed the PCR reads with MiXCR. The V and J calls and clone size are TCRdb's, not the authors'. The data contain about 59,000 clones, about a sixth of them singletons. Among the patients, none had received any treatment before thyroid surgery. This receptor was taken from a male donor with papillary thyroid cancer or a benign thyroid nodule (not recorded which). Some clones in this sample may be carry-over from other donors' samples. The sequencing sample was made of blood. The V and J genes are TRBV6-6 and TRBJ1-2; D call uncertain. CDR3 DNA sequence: TGTGCCAGCAGTTACAAGGGCGGAAACTATGGCTACACCTTC. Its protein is CASSYKGGNYGYTF.